This entry features one T cell receptor (beta chain) sequence. The read terminates 3 residues before the CDR3 end, so the remaining end is supplied by the germline J gene. Cervical HPV DNA detected by MY09/MY11 PCR, typed by dot-blot. This record comes from a study of T cells in women clearing cervical HPV infection. Study context: Only a few women had HLA typing results available.

Genomic DNA, averaging around 1,200 ng per sample, yielded TCR beta CDR3 via immunoSEQ. The assay was immunoSEQ multiplex PCR, and TCRdb's table has in-frame clones only and misses some. The table lists roughly 47,000 clones. Germline CDR1 reads LNHDA; CDR2 reads SQIVND (reference sequence). There are 14 residues in the CDR3. This receptor was identified in a woman aged 18-70 years with a cervical HPV16 infection that either progressed to CIN3+ or cleared (not recorded which). The sequenced sample was blood buffy coat. The V call is TRBV19, the J call TRBJ2-2; TRBD1 is a possible D gene (5 bases). CDR3 in amino acids: CASTENSGANVLFF. The covered CDR3 bases are TGTGCCAGTACCGAGAACTCTGGGGCCAACGTG.